The 28 T cell receptor beta chains given below trace back to one sample, sequenced in a study of metastatic and nonmetastatic thyroid tumors. MiXCR reprocessed the PCR reads for TCRdb. Among about 20,000 clones listed, approximately 20% were seen once. Nobody among the patients had been given any treatment before thyroid surgery. Sequences were obtained from tumor tissue. All receptors derive from a female donor with papillary thyroid cancer or a benign thyroid nodule (not recorded which). Some clones in this sample may be carry-over from other donors' samples.

V and J are TRBV20-1 and TRBJ2-7; 12 nucleotides match TRBD2. Germline V gene sequence: CDR1 DFQATT, CDR2 SNEGSKA (reference sequence). The CDR3 length is 17 residues. V trimming: 3 bases; J trimming: 0 bases; junction bases outside the gene matches: 9. DNA of the CDR3: TGCAGTGCTAGGTCTCTAGCGGGAGGGATGAGCTCCTACGAGCAGTACTTC. Its translation is CSARSLAGGMSSYEQYF.

In its sample, this clone was seen many times. The chain links TRBV11-1 to TRBJ2-2; TRBD2 matches 7 bases. Trimming removed 3 bases from V and 7 bases from J; junction bases left unmatched: 11. Per germline, CDR1 SGHAT and CDR2 FQDESV (reference sequence). There are 16 residues in the CDR3. Here the CDR3 DNA reads TGTGCCAGCAGCTTTTATGGACGCGGGAGTGGCGGGGAGCTGTTTTTT. Protein sequence: CASSFYGRGSGGELFF. Using reference TRBV11-1 and TRBJ2-2 for the parts outside the CDR3, the full variable domain is EAEVAQSPRYKITEKSQAVAFWCDPISGHATLYWYRQILGQGPELLVQFQDESVVDDSQLPKDRFSAERLKGVDSTLKIQPAELGDSAMYLCASSFYGRGSGGELFFGEGSRLTVL.

In its sample, this clone was seen many times. The CDR3 sequence: CSATHPDTQYF. The CDR3 DNA reads as TGCAGTGCTACCCACCCAGATACGCAGTATTTT. V is TRBV20-1 and J is TRBJ2-3; no reliable D call. This CDR3 region has 11 residues. Germline V gene sequence: CDR1 DFQATT, CDR2 SNEGSKA (reference sequence). Trimming left V 4 bases short and J 4 bases short, with 6 bases between.

This clone came up a few times. The rearrangement joins TRBV30 to TRBJ2-7; D may match TRBD1 or TRBD2 (5 bases each). Germline lookup yields CDR1 GTSNPN and CDR2 SVGIG (reference sequence). The CDR3 is 14 amino acids. Trimming removed 4 bases from V and 7 bases from J, with 20 bases in between. CDR3 nucleotides: TGTGCCTGGAAGTGGTGGGGCAATTGGGGGGAGCAGTACTTC. Its translation is CAWKWWGNWGEQYF.

This chain links TRBV6-1 with TRBJ2-1; possibly TRBD2 for D (6 bases). CDR1 MNHNS and CDR2 SASEGT come from the germline V gene. The germline V and J ends were trimmed by 5 bases and 6 bases, with 14 bases remaining between them. CDR3 length: 14 residues. DNA for the CDR3: TGTGCCAGCAGTCAATTCCGGGACTTCAATGAGCAGTTCTTC. Protein product: CASSQFRDFNEQFF.

The genes are TRBV20-1 and TRBJ2-5; 10 bases line up with TRBD2. This CDR3 has 19 residues. CDR1 DFQATT and CDR2 SNEGSKA come from the germline V gene (reference sequence). V dropped 0 bases and J dropped 3; count of bases not matched to a gene: 16. The CDR3, as DNA: TGCAGTGCTAGAGACCCCCGCCTAGCGGGAGATCGGGCAAAAGAGACCCAGTACTTC. This translates into CSARDPRLAGDRAKETQYF.

In its sample, this clone ranks as medium-sized. The V and J genes are TRBV15 and TRBJ2-2; perhaps TRBD1 as D (6 bases). Per the germline V gene, CDR1 is LNHNV and CDR2 is YYDKDF (reference sequence). The CDR3 is 15 residues long. V lost 4 bases to trimming and J lost 6 bases, with 15 bases between them. CDR3 amino acids: CATSNVRWGPGELFF. In nucleotides, the CDR3 is TGTGCCACCAGCAATGTCAGGTGGGGGCCCGGGGAGCTGTTTTTT.

This chain joins TRBV5-1 and TRBJ1-2, with 8 bases identical to TRBD1. V trimming: 1 base; J trimming: 3 bases; junction bases outside the gene matches: 11. The CDR3 is 17 residues long. Germline V gives CDR1 SGHRS, CDR2 YFSETQ. In nucleotides, the CDR3 is TGCGCCAGCAGCTTGACAGGGGGACGACAGTCGGACTATGGCTACACCTTC. This gives the protein CASSLTGGRQSDYGYTF.

This clone was picked up a small number of times. The genes are TRBV6-6 and TRBJ2-7; TRBD1 matches at 9 bases. The junction had 5 bases not matched to a gene; V was cut back by 3 bases and J by 2 bases. Germline V gives CDR1 MNHNY, CDR2 SVGAGI (reference sequence). The CDR3 consists of 15 residues. CDR3: CASSYRGQGPYEQYF. CDR3 bases: TGTGCCAGCAGTTATCGGGGACAGGGACCCTACGAGCAGTACTTC.

This clone was counted many times. The same CDR3 also results from other DNA sequences found in this sample. The chain links TRBV19 to TRBJ2-7; D may be TRBD2 (6 bases). Trimming shortened V by 9 bases and J by 3 bases, and 21 bases separated the two germline ends. In germline, CDR1 is LNHDA, CDR2 SQIVND (reference sequence). The CDR3 spans 15 residues. This chain's CDR3 is CASSLPGLGVYEQYF. The CDR3 DNA reads TGTGCCAGCTCCTTACCGGGACTGGGGGTCTACGAGCAGTACTTC.

This sequence joins TRBV20-1 and TRBJ2-7; 8 bases map to TRBD2. CDR1 is DFQATT and CDR2 is SNEGSKA in the germline V gene (reference sequence). The CDR3 runs to 15 residues. V lost 0 bases, J lost 4 bases, and 8 bases stayed unmatched. The CDR3 sequence is CSARDGGLAWYEQYF. The CDR3, as DNA: TGCAGTGCTAGAGATGGAGGACTAGCCTGGTACGAGCAGTACTTC.

The chain recombines TRBV13 with TRBJ2-1; TRBD1 agrees at 11 bases. Per the germline V gene, CDR1 is PRHDT and CDR2 is FYEKMQ (reference sequence). Trimming at V came to 2 bases and at J to 4 bases, leaving 4 bases not matched to a gene. CDR3 length equals 16 residues. The chain's CDR3 is CASSLRGTGGYNEQFF. The CDR3 DNA is TGTGCCAGCAGCTTACGAGGGACAGGGGGGTACAATGAGCAGTTCTTC.

This clone was recorded at least ten times. This chain joins TRBV19 and TRBJ2-3; 10 bases match TRBD2. CDR3 length equals 17 residues. V lost 6 bases, J lost 1 base, and 10 bases stayed unmatched. Germline V gene data show CDR1 as LNHDA and CDR2 as SQIVND (reference sequence). The CDR3 reads CASSPASGSKGTDTQYF. In DNA form, the CDR3 reads TGTGCCAGTAGCCCGGCTAGCGGGAGTAAGGGCACAGATACGCAGTATTTT.

CDR3 loop: CASSSGTDTGELFF. In nucleotides, the CDR3 is TGTGCCAGCAGCTCCGGGACGGACACCGGGGAGCTGTTTTTT. The chain employs TRBV3-1 and TRBJ2-2; D might be TRBD1 or TRBD2, each matching 5 bases. Trimming took 5 bases from V and 3 from J, leaving 10 bases between them. The CDR3 has 14 amino acids. CDR1 is LGHDT, CDR2 YNNKEL, per germline (reference sequence).

This clone qualifies as medium-sized. The chain couples TRBV4-1 to TRBJ1-2, with D unclear. Germline assignment: CDR1 MGHRA and CDR2 YSYEKL. CDR3 length: 15 residues. The V and J ends lost 4 bases and 0 bases respectively, with 12 bases between them. CDR3 DNA: TGCGCCAGCAGCCTAACCCCCGGGGCTAACTATGGCTACACCTTC. Its protein product is CASSLTPGANYGYTF.

The chain is built from TRBV11-3 and TRBJ1-1; maybe TRBD1 (5 bases). Germline CDR1 reads SGHNT; CDR2 reads YENEEA. V was cut by 1 base and J by 6 bases, with 9 bases left in between. The length of the CDR3 is 13 residues. This chain's CDR3 is CASSLVQGSEAFF. Here the CDR3 DNA reads TGTGCCAGCAGCTTAGTGCAGGGCTCTGAAGCTTTCTTT. Full variable domain (outside the CDR3, taken from reference TRBV11-3 and TRBJ1-1): EAGVVQSPRYKIIEKKQPVAFWCNPISGHNTLYWYLQNLGQGPELLIRYENEEAVDDSQLPKDRFSAERLKGVDSTLKIQPAELGDSAVYLCASSLVQGSEAFFGQGTRLTVV.

This clone showed up many times. V usage is TRBV29-1 and J usage is TRBJ2-5; possibly TRBD1 for D (8 bases). Germline CDR1 is SQVTM and CDR2 is ANQGSEA. CDR3 length equals 14 residues. Trimming took 6 bases from V and 4 from J, leaving 18 bases between them. In nucleotides, the CDR3 is TGCAGCGTCCCAGGGGGCGCGGGGGCAGAGACCCAGTACTTC. It translates to CSVPGGAGAETQYF.

This clone was recorded at least ten times. The V and J genes are TRBV2 and TRBJ2-1, with a weak D call TRBD2 (6 bases). Trimming stripped 8 bases from V and 4 bases from J, with 12 bases between. The CDR3 contains 13 residues. The V gene's germline CDR1 is SNHLY and CDR2 FYNNEI. The CDR3 reads CASSPTSYNEQFF. The CDR3 nucleotides read TGTGCCAGCTCCCCGACTAGTTACAATGAGCAGTTCTTC.

The J gene is TRBJ1-1, the V gene TRBV20-1, with no clear D. Germline values: CDR1 DFQATT, CDR2 SNEGSKA (reference sequence). This CDR3 region has 15 residues. Trimming stripped 3 bases from V and 11 bases from J, with 25 bases between. CDR3 protein: CSASGANSPYGYAFF. The DNA for the CDR3 is TGCAGTGCTAGTGGCGCGAACAGCCCTTATGGGTACGCTTTCTTT.

This clone showed up many times. CDR3 DNA: TGCAGTGCTAGAGATCGTGTCCGGGACATCCAAGAGACCCAGTACTTC. Translating gives CSARDRVRDIQETQYF. This chain uses TRBV20-1 with TRBJ2-5; D is perhaps TRBD1 (6 bases). The CDR3 sequence is 16 residues long. Trimming removed 0 bases from V and 1 base from J, with 15 bases in between. Germline CDR1 and CDR2: DFQATT and SNEGSKA (reference sequence).

This clone was counted at least ten times. The CDR3 sequence is CAISAQGTSGVTDTQYF. In nucleotides, the CDR3 is TGTGCCATCAGTGCTCAAGGGACTAGCGGGGTCACAGATACGCAGTATTTT. The chain uses TRBV10-3 and TRBJ2-3; TRBD2 matches at 13 bases. Germline V gene lookup returns CDR1 ENHRY and CDR2 SYGVKD. The ends lost 4 bases at V and 2 bases at J; junction bases unmatched: 6. This CDR3 contains 17 residues.

In this sample, this clone turned up many times. The chain recombines TRBV19 with TRBJ1-2; D may be TRBD1 (6 bases). V was shortened by 2 bases and J by 5 bases, with 18 bases between the two germline ends. The CDR3 has 16 residues. CDR1 LNHDA and CDR2 SQIVND come from the germline V gene (reference sequence). This CDR3 reads CASSIKVGTTAYGYTF. The CDR3 DNA reads TGTGCCAGTAGTATAAAAGTAGGGACAACCGCATATGGCTACACCTTC.

This clone was observed many times. CDR3 in DNA: TGTGCCATCGGGGACAGGGGCTACAATGAGCAGTTCTTC. It translates to CAIGDRGYNEQFF. The J gene is TRBJ2-1, the V gene TRBV10-3; 10 nucleotides align to TRBD1. Germline V lookup: CDR1 ENHRY, CDR2 SYGVKD. This CDR3 comprises 13 residues. The trim removed 8 bases at V and 3 bases at J, leaving 1 base unmatched.

Ten or more counts support this clone. The chain recombines TRBV3-1 with TRBJ2-5; 12 bases line up with TRBD2. This CDR3 has 17 amino acids. The germline CDR1 and CDR2 sequences are LGHDT and YNNKEL (reference sequence). V lost 0 bases and J lost 7; bases outside the gene matches: 9. The CDR3 sequence: CASSQDSGLAGVTTQYF. The DNA for the CDR3 is TGTGCCAGCAGCCAAGACTCGGGACTAGCGGGCGTCACGACCCAGTACTTC.

This clone was picked up many times. The chain recombines TRBV11-3 with TRBJ2-3; the D gene is possibly TRBD2 (5 bases). V lost 9 bases to trimming and J lost 4 bases, with 17 bases between them. The CDR3 spans 14 residues. Germline V lookup: CDR1 SGHNT, CDR2 YENEEA. CDR3 DNA sequence: TGTGCCAGTAGGAGGTGGGTAGTCTCAGATACGCAGTATTTT. The encoded protein is CASRRWVVSDTQYF.

This clone was found many times. The chain links TRBV20-1 to TRBJ2-7; 10 nucleotides line up with TRBD2. The V and J ends lost 0 bases and 6 bases, in that order; junction bases with no gene match: 11. Germline CDR1 and CDR2: DFQATT and SNEGSKA (reference sequence). The CDR3 has 16 amino acids. CDR3 sequence (DNA): TGCAGTGCTAGAGAGGGTCTAGCGGGAGTGTTCTCCGAGCAGTACTTC. Translating gives CSAREGLAGVFSEQYF.

This clone was detected ten times or more. The rearrangement uses TRBV6-2 or TRBV6-3 and TRBJ2-1; 9 bases align to TRBD2. The CDR3 spans 16 residues. Trimming removed 4 bases from V and 10 bases from J; junction bases left unmatched: 14. Germline V CDR1 and CDR2: MNHEY, SVGEGT. This CDR3 is CASSSLAGQPTREQFF. The CDR3 nucleotides read TGTGCCAGCAGTTCCCTAGCGGGACAACCCACGAGGGAGCAGTTCTTC.

In the case of this clone: With a much larger clone just one base away, this may be a read error. The chain is built from TRBV7-9 and TRBJ1-5; 7 nucleotides align to TRBD1. This CDR3 comprises 14 residues. Germline V gene lookup returns CDR1 SEHNR and CDR2 FQNEAQ (reference sequence). V lost 2 bases and J lost 5; bases outside the gene matches: 3. CDR3 region: CASSLSGGHQPQHF. The CDR3 nucleotides read TGTGCCAGCAGCTTATCAGGGGGTCATCAGCCCCAGCATTTT.